The source of this T cell receptor (beta chain) is a study of beta chain features in type 1 diabetes. Study information: Analysis included around 110,000,000 sorted cells drawn from all samples. Findings and limits, study-wide: VDJ junctions sequenced from type 1 diabetes patients showed fewer insertions and more deletions. Since sequencing was performed on cDNA, cells with high TCR expression could be over-represented.

The sample holds a few counts of this clone. What it binds is not known. Expressed TCRB transcripts were sequenced because the isolated RNA had all been reverse transcribed beforehand. The data were produced by immunoSEQ multiplex PCR, yet TCRdb's version contains in-frame clones alone and is incomplete. The data show a few hundred thousand clones, around 16% seen once. Sequencing input: naive CD4+ T cells from blood. The receptor was isolated from a woman under 30 in good health.

CDR3 sequence reads: CASSFRGGGQETQYF. The CDR3 region has the DNA TGTGCCAGCAGTTTCAGAGGCGGCGGCCAAGAGACCCAGTACTTC. The rearrangement links TRBV28 to TRBJ2-5, with unresolved D. In germline, CDR1 is MDHEN, CDR2 SYDVKM. The germline V and J ends were trimmed by 3 bases and 1 base, with 12 bases remaining between them. This CDR3 region has 15 residues.